This section outlines one T cell receptor (beta chain) sequence together with its context. What it recognizes is unknown. The CDR3 spans 12 residues. Germline CDR1 and CDR2: MGHDK and SYGVNS. Trimming pared 8 bases from V and 7 bases from J, leaving 14 bases between. This sample is part of a study of OX40 agonist ivuxolimab in advanced cancers. About the study: Previous treatment with anti-PD-1, anti-PD-L1 or anti-CTLA-4 therapy was allowed; 35% to 50% had received some. Findings of the study overall: Expansion of clones was among the lowest in partial responders at 0.1-3.0 mg/kg.

The protocol was immunoSEQ multiplex PCR, while the TCRdb copy is restricted to in-frame clones and leaves out a portion. In the table there are 73,000 or so clones, about 89% of which are singletons. This receptor was taken from an adult with an advanced solid tumor such as melanoma, head and neck, liver or kidney cancer. The sequencing used CD4+ or CD8+ T cells sorted from blood, collected in a trial of the OX40 agonist ivuxolimab. V gene TRBV25-1 combines with J gene TRBJ1-2; perhaps TRBD1 as D (6 bases). In nucleotides, the CDR3 is TGTGCCAGCCAGGACAGTTGGGCTGGCTACACCTTC. It yields the protein CASQDSWAGYTF.